This record covers a single TCR beta chain. Its specific antigen is unknown. Its ends do not fully match the called genes, so a read error is possible. Without any cell sorting, total RNA and DNA were extracted together from around 20-30 mg of bulk tissue using the AllPrep DNA/RNA mini kit. Roughly five patients with histopathologically diagnosed primary liver carcinoma underwent surgical resection in China between November 2015 and early 2016. At the time of sampling, the patients had chronic HBV infection and had not received any treatment. Five spatially separated regions were sampled from each tumor: the superior, inferior, left-lateral and right-lateral poles, plus the tumor centre. Histology showed that every tumor sample contained more than 85% viable tumor cells. Each fresh piece of tumor and adjacent tissue was cut in two, with one half stored in RNAlater at -80 degrees C and the other half sent for histology.

This sample is drawn from a study of tumor-infiltrating lymphocytes in primary liver carcinoma (TCRdb year 2017). About the full investigation: The five patients, three men and two women aged 30 to 69 years, had hepatocellular carcinoma (four) or combined HCC and intrahepatic cholangiocarcinoma (one). The tumors of the five patients were staged as T1-T3 N0M0, with maximum diameters ranging from roughly 4 to 10 cm. Samples yielded roughly 3.5 to 7.5 million productive TCRbeta reads; read depth did not differ significantly between tissue types. TCRbeta repertoire sequencing, expression microarrays and whole-exome sequencing were combined in the study across five regions of each liver tumor, with adjacent normal tissue and blood also included. A total of 35 or so specimens from 5 patients went through TCRbeta repertoire sequencing, namely 25 tumor regions, 5 adjacent noncancerous liver tissues and 5 peripheral blood samples. To link TCRbeta repertoire diversity with the local molecular phenotype, the 25 tumor region samples were profiled using Agilent mRNA microarrays. Repertoires from technical replicates were highly reproducible, with mean shared-clone rates roughly 0.87 and correlation coefficients above 0.98.

The investigation overall reported the following: Because sequencing covered only the TCR beta chain and unpaired alpha chains were not captured, true repertoire diversity is likely underestimated. Repertoire overlap was higher between tumor regions (mean about 36%) than tumor-adjacent (approximately 17%) or tumor-blood (approximately 15%) pairs, consistent with antigen-driven expansion. The study included only a few patients, and the authors note findings should be validated in a larger study. Compared with blood, tumors had a significantly larger share of the repertoire taken up by the top 250 clones (p = 0.039). Because the samples were bulk and unsorted, CD4+ and CD8+ T cell repertoires could not be compared. Only about 7-25% of top clones were found in all five regions of a tumor, suggesting spatial heterogeneity of tumor-infiltrating T cells.

Starting from about 550 ng total RNA, TCRbeta-specific cDNA was produced by reverse transcription with a constant-region primer and ProtoScript II reverse transcriptase. TCRbeta libraries were built with three nested multiplex PCR rounds, a slightly modified ARM-PCR procedure. Sample barcodes and Illumina adapters were added in a final 25-cycle PCR using Deep VentR polymerase. Amplicons of 200-500 bp were gel-purified with a QIAquick gel extraction kit before sequencing. The TCRbeta amplicons were sequenced with 250-bp paired-end reads on an Illumina HiSeq 2500. On the study's bioinformatics: Quality trimming of reads was performed with Trimmomatic v0.33, and paired reads were merged with FLASH v1.2.11 so that full CDR3 sequences could be recovered. V, D and J germline segments were assigned to the rearranged TCRbeta sequences by MiGEC v1.2.1b. Clonotype statistics and Shannon-Wiener diversity indices were calculated with VDJtools v1.0.0. Except for diversity analysis, only each sample's 250 most abundant clonotypes were used in subsequent analyses to reduce sampling bias. TCRdb reanalyzed the raw reads on its own, using fastp at Q25 for trimming and MiXCR for clone calling, and kept in-frame beta chains. CDR3 protein sequences are deduplicated, and each keeps its most common genes and DNA. TCRdb, rather than the study authors, made the V and J calls. A total of about 99,000 distinct CDR3 sequences appear in this sample, approximately 71% of them only once. Jointly, the top ten make up around 8.8% of the sample.

The material sequenced was liver tumor tissue from sampling region 5. According to the study, the label for this sample's cell subset or site signals: tumor region T5, tumor centre. This receptor was taken from a woman aged 55-75 years with primary liver carcinoma and hepatitis B virus infection.

The DNA is as follows: TGTACCAGCAGTTTAGCAGGAAACATTCAGTACTTC. Translated, this gives CTSSLAGNIQYF. The sequence is built from TRBV11-2 and TRBJ2-4; a confident D gene designation cannot be given. The germline V gene yields SGHAT for CDR1 and FQNNGV for CDR2. The CDR3 measures 12 amino acids from cysteine to phenylalanine. Only CDR3 DNA is held: 36 bases, read in frame from base 1.